The T cell receptor beta chain described here comes from a study of cytomegalovirus exposure and HLA in healthy donors. Overall study results and limits: Roughly even sequencing depth across donors was the assumption behind the presence/absence analyses. Per published reports, the classifier diagnosed cytomegalovirus status with high specificity and sensitivity.

It was with 60 Vbeta and 13 Jbeta primers that the PCR ran. Data came from immunoSEQ multiplex PCR; TCRdb stores just in-frame clones and leaves some out. The sample lists 170,000 or so clones, over 70% seen once, with approximately 1.5% in the top ten. With regard to this clone: Antigen specificity is unknown.

The germline V gene has CDR1 PRHDT and CDR2 FYEKMQ (reference sequence). This CDR3 comprises 14 residues. Trimming pared 2 bases from V and 2 bases from J, leaving 8 bases between. This TCR derives from a woman in her 30s in good health and CMV-seropositive. The source material was PBMCs. J is TRBJ2-3 and V is TRBV13; D remains ambiguous. The CDR3 sequence is CASSLILDTDTQYF. The CDR3 bases are TGTGCCAGCAGCTTAATTCTAGACACAGATACGCAGTATTTT.